These T cell receptor beta chains were read from a single sample in a study of T cells in Graves' hyperthyroidism and ophthalmopathy. TCRdb re-called the multiplex PCR reads with MiXCR, one entry per CDR3 protein. The table records roughly 290,000 distinct CDR3 sequences, about 14% of them present only once. Material: blood. These receptor sequences come from a woman in her twenties or thirties with Graves' hyperthyroidism that later progressed to Graves' ophthalmopathy. CDR3s include the opening cysteine and the closing phenylalanine or tryptophan. D genes are given only for firm matches. Size is stated for part of the rows, as once, few or many counts, or as a class when the clone is expanded.

TRBV28	17	NA	TRBJ2-7	TRBD2	TGTGCCAGCAAGCTGGACCTCGGGGCTAGCGGGAGCTACGAGCAGTACTTC	CASKLDLGASGSYEQYF
TRBV28	15	many	TRBJ1-6	TRBD1	TGTGCCAGCAGTCCACAGGGGAGGGATAATTCACCCCTCCACTTT	CASSPQGRDNSPLHF
TRBV5-4	14	NA	TRBJ1-1	NA	TGTGCCAGCAGCGGAGCGGAGGTAGACACTGAAGCTTTCTTT	CASSGAEVDTEAFF
TRBV28	16	few	TRBJ1-4	TRBD1	TGTGCCAGCAGGCCCCAGGGGGCGGGCCTGGGTGAAAAACTGTTTTTT	CASRPQGAGLGEKLFF
TRBV7-2	14	many	TRBJ2-7	TRBD1	TGTGCCAGCAGCTCAGACAGGGGACCCTACGAGCAGTACTTC	CASSSDRGPYEQYF
TRBV5-1	13	few	TRBJ1-6	NA	TGCGCCAGCAGCGCCTCAGTGGAATCACCCCTCCACTTT	CASSASVESPLHF
TRBV11-1	15	many	TRBJ2-5	NA	TGTGCCAGCAGCTTGGACAGTGAAGATCAAGAGACCCAGTACTTC	CASSLDSEDQETQYF
TRBV28	12	many	TRBJ2-3	NA	TGTGCCAGCAACGGGATCACAGATACGCAGTATTTT	CASNGITDTQYF
TRBV6-1	12	many	TRBJ1-5	NA	TGTGCCAGCAGTTCCCCGGTTCAGCCCCAGCATTTT	CASSSPVQPQHF
TRBV7-2	14	many	TRBJ1-1	NA	TGTGCCAGCAGCTTAGTGGCAGGGGAGGGTGAAGCTTTCTTT	CASSLVAGEGEAFF
TRBV6-1	19	many	TRBJ1-2	NA	TGTGCCAGCAGTCCTCTCCCAGACAATCCCTACCGAGCTAACTATGGCTACACCTTC	CASSPLPDNPYRANYGYTF
TRBV6-1	15	many	TRBJ2-2	NA	TGTGCCAGCATCGGCGGGGGCGCGAACACCGGGGAGCTGTTTTTT	CASIGGGANTGELFF